The rows below give T cell receptor beta chains drawn from one sample of a study of Graves' ophthalmopathy and Graves' hyperthyroidism. TCRdb reprocessed the multiplex PCR reads via MiXCR and lists one record per CDR3 protein. The repertoire consists of around 340,000 distinct CDR3 sequences, with 15% to 20% occurring once and the leading ten covering around 12%. The specimen was peripheral blood. These receptors were obtained from an adult man with Graves' ophthalmopathy. Both conserved end residues are part of each CDR3. Fields, in order: clone size, J gene, V gene, D gene, CDR3 DNA, CDR3 protein. The D gene is left open where the match is weak. The listing skips clone size in some rows; elsewhere it reads once, few, many or a size class.

many TRBJ2-6 TRBV30 TRBD1 TGTGCCTGGAGTAGAGGGGGCGATTCGTGGGGGGCCAACGTCCTGACTTTC CAWSRGGDSWGANVLTF
many TRBJ2-7 TRBV11-2 . TGTGCCAGCAGCTTAACTAGGGCAACCTACGAGCAGTACTTC CASSLTRATYEQYF
many TRBJ1-6 TRBV7-8 TRBD1 TGTGCCAGCAGCTCCAGGGGGCGGAATTCACCCCTCCACTTT CASSSRGRNSPLHF
many TRBJ1-6 TRBV6-1 . TGTGCCACGTCGACTTCCTATAATTCACCCCTCCACTTT CATSTSYNSPLHF
. TRBJ1-5 TRBV2 . TGTGCCAGCAGGGAGGGCCAGGGACCCCAGCATTTT CASREGQGPQHF
many TRBJ2-5 TRBV6-5 TRBD1 TGTGCCAGCAGTTTGCCGGGACAGAGGGAGACCCAGTACTTC CASSLPGQRETQYF
many TRBJ1-1 TRBV2 TRBD1 TGTGCCAGCACCGACAGGGGGCTGCGCGTGAACACTGAAGCTTTCTTT CASTDRGLRVNTEAFF
many TRBJ1-2 TRBV20-1 . TGCAGTGCTCTGCCCCCGGGGTGGGGGGCCGACTATGGCTACACCTTC CSALPPGWGADYGYTF
many TRBJ2-7 TRBV6-1 . TGTGCCAGCAATGGACAGATTAATACCTACGAGCAGTACTTC CASNGQINTYEQYF
many TRBJ1-1 TRBV20-1 . TGCAGTGCTAACTACAGGGAGGGGGGCACTGAAGCTTTCTTT CSANYREGGTEAFF
many TRBJ1-5 TRBV6-1 . TGTGCCAGCAGTCGAACCCCGGGGGTCGGGAATCAGCCCCAGCATTTT CASSRTPGVGNQPQHF
many TRBJ2-5 TRBV7-6 TRBD2 TGTGCCAGCAGCTTGACTATAGCGGGGGGCCTCCAAGAGACCCAGTACTTC CASSLTIAGGLQETQYF
many TRBJ2-7 TRBV20-1 . TGCAGTGCGGAACGCGAGACCTACGAGCAGTACTTC CSAERETYEQYF
many TRBJ1-6 TRBV5-1 . TGCGCCAGCCAAAGGGCGGGGGCCGGGAATTCACCCCTCCACTTT CASQRAGAGNSPLHF
few TRBJ2-1 TRBV30 . TGTGCTTATCGGACATCGAGCTCCTACAATGAGCAGTTCTTC CAYRTSSSYNEQFF
few TRBJ2-2 TRBV4-2 TRBD1 TGTGCCAGCAGACGACAGGGGAGCACCGGGGAGCTGTTTTTT CASRRQGSTGELFF
many TRBJ1-6 TRBV12-3/TRBV12-4 . TGTGCCAGCAGTTTTCAGGGTCGGCTTTCACCCCTCCACTTT CASSFQGRLSPLHF
. TRBJ2-5 TRBV4-1 . TGCGCCAGCAGCCAGGTACAAGGGGCCTTCCAAGAGACCCAGTACTTC CASSQVQGAFQETQYF
many TRBJ2-5 TRBV6-1 TRBD2 TGTGCCAGCAGTGAACCAGGACTAGCGGGACGAGGGGCCCAGTACTTC CASSEPGLAGRGAQYF
many TRBJ2-7 TRBV15 . TGTGCCACCAGCAGAGATCTTATGGGACTCGGGAGAGGCGAGCAGTACTTC CATSRDLMGLGRGEQYF
few TRBJ2-7 TRBV6-2/TRBV6-3 . TGTGCCAGCACCGTCCAGGGGACGAGGGGGAAATTCTACGAGCAGTACTTC CASTVQGTRGKFYEQYF
many TRBJ2-7 TRBV28 . TGTGCCAGCAAATCGATAGGGTATGGGTACGAGCAGTACTTC CASKSIGYGYEQYF
many TRBJ2-2 TRBV14 . TGTGCCAGCAGCCAAGAATCGTTGGGGGGCGTAGGGAACACCGGGGAGCTGTTTTTT CASSQESLGGVGNTGELFF
. TRBJ2-5 TRBV7-3 . TGTGCCAGCAGCTTGGGCGGTCCTCCTGAGAAGACCCAGTACTTC CASSLGGPPEKTQYF
many TRBJ2-3 TRBV6-1 . TGTGCCAGCAGTCGAGGATCTTTCACAGATACGCAGTATTTT CASSRGSFTDTQYF
. TRBJ2-5 TRBV24-1 TRBD1 TGTGCCACCAGTGATCCCACAGGGGACCAAGAGACCCAGTACTTC CATSDPTGDQETQYF
many TRBJ1-5 TRBV7-2 . TGTGCCAGCAGCTTAGCGAGGGGCTCGGGGCAGCCCCAGCATTTT CASSLARGSGQPQHF
many TRBJ2-5 TRBV10-3 TRBD2 TGTGCCATCAGTGAGTCGCGGCTAGCGGAAGAGACCCAGTACTTC CAISESRLAEETQYF